What follows are 5 T cell receptor beta chains derived from one specimen sequenced in a study of glioma-infiltrating T cells after dendritic cell vaccination. Documented time point: after dendritic cell vaccination, including at tumor progression/relapse. Generated by immunoSEQ multiplex PCR, the TCRdb table keeps only in-frame clones and is missing some. This sample has about 50,000 clones, with approximately 91% found just once. Sample: blood, taken after dendritic cell vaccination. The receptors originated from a human donor with glioblastoma.

The chain's CDR3 is CASSLPDRGGPSTDTQYF. CDR3 sequence (DNA): TGTGCCAGCAGCCTACCGGACAGGGGGGGCCCTAGCACAGATACGCAGTATTTT. The chain is built from TRBV28 and TRBJ2-3, with 10 bases that match TRBD1. The CDR3 length is 18 residues. CDR1 is MDHEN, CDR2 SYDVKM, per germline. J was trimmed by 0 bases and V by 6 bases; bases with no gene match: 12.

V is TRBV2 and J is TRBJ1-1, with 10 bases aligning to TRBD1. J was trimmed by 7 bases and V by 4 bases; bases with no gene match: 9. The CDR3 contains 15 residues. CDR1 is SNHLY and CDR2 is FYNNEI in the germline V gene. The CDR3 DNA is TGTGCCAGCAGTGTAAGAGCGACAGGGGGCTTTGAAGCTTTCTTT. Protein: CASSVRATGGFEAFF.

The chain links TRBV28 to TRBJ2-7; maybe TRBD2 (7 bases). Looked up from germline, CDR1 is MDHEN and CDR2 is SYDVKM. With 3 bases removed from V and 11 bases from J, the gap between germline ends came to 23 bases. The CDR3 loop spans 15 amino acids. The CDR3 protein is CASSFLGGQVSVKYF. The CDR3 nucleotides are TGTGCCAGCAGTTTTCTCGGGGGGCAGGTGTCAGTTAAGTACTTC. Drawing the rest from reference TRBV28 and TRBJ2-7, the complete variable domain is DVKVTQSSRYLVKRTGEKVFLECVQDMDHENMFWYRQDPGLGLRLIYFSYDVKMKEKGDIPEGYSVSREKKERFSLILESASTNQTSMYLCASSFLGGQVSVKYFGPGTRLTVT.

The chain links TRBV10-3 to TRBJ2-6; D perhaps matches TRBD2 (6 bases). Germline assignment: CDR1 ENHRY and CDR2 SYGVKD. CDR3 length: 16 amino acids. The V end was cut by 2 bases, the J end by 8 bases, with 16 bases between. CDR3 loop: CAISEVGGELSNVLTF. The CDR3, as DNA: TGTGCCATCAGTGAGGTGGGAGGAGAACTGTCCAACGTCCTGACTTTC.

The chain has TRBV7-2 and TRBJ2-7, with D perhaps TRBD2 (6 bases). The V end lost 2 bases, the J end lost 0 bases, and 14 bases lay between the germline ends. The CDR3 has 16 residues. CDR1 is SGHTA and CDR2 is FQGNSA in the germline V gene. The CDR3 coding sequence is TGTGCCAGCAGCTTATACCGGGGGTCCAGCTCCTACGAGCAGTACTTC. Protein: CASSLYRGSSSYEQYF.